The 8 T cell receptor beta chains below come from one sample, sequenced in a study of T cell responses to AZD1222 COVID-19 vaccine. Sequenced by immunoSEQ multiplex PCR; TCRdb stores in-frame clones only, minus some. The repertoire includes about 120,000 clones, roughly nine tenths of them detected once, and approximately 2.6% sits in the top ten. Sequenced material: peripheral blood, taken 28 days after the second AZD1222 dose. These receptors were taken from an adult who received the AZD1222 COVID-19 vaccine.

The rearrangement links TRBV5-1 to TRBJ1-5, with unresolved D. The germline V and J ends were trimmed by 0 bases and 0 bases, with 4 bases remaining between them. The CDR3 covers 14 residues. CDR1 is SGHRS, CDR2 YFSETQ, per germline. In DNA form, the CDR3 reads TGCGCCAGCAGCTTGGCCGGTAGCAATCAGCCCCAGCATTTT. Translating gives CASSLAGSNQPQHF.

The chain uses TRBV7-2 and TRBJ1-1, with 7 bases lining up with TRBD1. The CDR3 totals 14 residues. Germline CDR1 reads SGHTA; CDR2 reads FQGNSA. The trim removed 5 bases at V and 1 base at J, leaving 4 bases unmatched. The chain's CDR3 is CASSVTGANTEAFF. CDR3 DNA sequence: TGTGCCAGCAGCGTCACAGGGGCGAACACTGAAGCTTTCTTT. Looking up the rest from reference TRBV7-2 and TRBJ1-1 gives the full variable domain: GAGVSQSPSNKVTEKGKDVELRCDPISGHTALYWYRQSLGQGLEFLIYFQGNSAPDKSGLPSDRFSAERTGGSVSTLTIQRTQQEDSAVYLCASSVTGANTEAFFGQGTRLTVV.

The chain joins TRBV3-1 (or the pseudogene TRBV3-2) to TRBJ1-1, with 9 bases that match TRBD1. Germline values: CDR1 LGHDT, CDR2 YNNKEL (reference sequence). The CDR3 consists of 15 residues. J gave up 6 bases and V 6 bases, and 11 bases lay outside the gene matches. CDR3 nucleotide sequence: TGTGCCAGCAGTCACACTTACGGACAGGGGTCTGAAGCTTTCTTT. Encoded protein: CASSHTYGQGSEAFF.

This clone was observed a single time. The CDR3 sequence is CASSLDSPLHF. The CDR3 DNA reads as TGTGCCAGCAGCTTAGACTCACCCCTCCACTTT. The rearrangement uses TRBV7-9 and TRBJ1-6; D gene unclear. In germline, CDR1 is SEHNR, CDR2 FQNEAQ (reference sequence). V was shortened by 1 base and J by 10 bases, with 2 bases between the two germline ends. The CDR3 totals 11 residues.

This clone has only a few counts. The CDR3 reads CASSPSGQVYEQYF. The CDR3, as DNA: TGTGCCAGCAGTCCCTCGGGACAGGTTTACGAGCAGTACTTC. The chain carries TRBV28 and TRBJ2-7, with TRBD1 matching over 8 bases. The germline CDR1 and CDR2 sequences are MDHEN and SYDVKM. V was clipped by 5 bases and J by 4 bases; unmatched bases: 7. This CDR3 comprises 14 residues. Together with reference TRBV28 and TRBJ2-7, the CDR3 gives the full variable domain: DVKVTQSSRYLVKRTGEKVFLECVQDMDHENMFWYRQDPGLGLRLIYFSYDVKMKEKGDIPEGYSVSREKKERFSLILESASTNQTSMYLCASSPSGQVYEQYFGPGTRLTVT.

The chain links TRBV9 to TRBJ2-1, with a weak D call TRBD2 (6 bases). Germline V gene sequence: CDR1 SGDLS, CDR2 YYNGEE. The ends were cut back, 4 bases at V and 4 bases at J, with 18 bases in the middle. This CDR3 has 16 residues. The DNA of the CDR3 is TGTGCCAGCAGCCCTGATAGCGGTCGACGGTACAATGAGCAGTTCTTC. It is translated as CASSPDSGRRYNEQFF.

The J gene is TRBJ2-1, the V gene TRBV5-1, with 8 bases fitting TRBD1. The germline CDR1 and CDR2 sequences are SGHRS and YFSETQ. CDR3 length: 16 amino acids. J was trimmed by 5 bases and V by 0 bases; bases with no gene match: 7. The CDR3 loop is CASSLEGQGTHNEQFF. Here the CDR3 DNA reads TGCGCCAGCAGCTTGGAAGGACAGGGAACACACAATGAGCAGTTCTTC.

CDR3 protein: CATSDSDRPWTQYF. The CDR3 bases are TGTGCCACCAGTGATTCGGACAGGCCGTGGACCCAGTACTTC. This chain joins TRBV24-1 and TRBJ2-5; the match to TRBD1 covers 7 bases. Germline CDR1 KGHDR, CDR2 SFDVKD. The CDR3 loop spans 14 amino acids. After removal of 2 bases from V and 7 bases from J, the junction contained 6 bases not matched to a gene.